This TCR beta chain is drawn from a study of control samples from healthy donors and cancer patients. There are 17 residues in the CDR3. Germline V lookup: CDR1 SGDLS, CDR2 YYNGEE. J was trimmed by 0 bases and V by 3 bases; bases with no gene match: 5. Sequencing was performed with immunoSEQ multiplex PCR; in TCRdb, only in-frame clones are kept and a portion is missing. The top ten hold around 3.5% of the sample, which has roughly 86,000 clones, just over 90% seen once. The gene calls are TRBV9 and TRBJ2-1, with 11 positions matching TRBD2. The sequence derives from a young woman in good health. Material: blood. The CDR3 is CASSETSGKSSYNEQFF. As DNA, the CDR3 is TGTGCCAGCAGCGAGACTAGCGGGAAAAGCTCCTACAATGAGCAGTTCTTC.